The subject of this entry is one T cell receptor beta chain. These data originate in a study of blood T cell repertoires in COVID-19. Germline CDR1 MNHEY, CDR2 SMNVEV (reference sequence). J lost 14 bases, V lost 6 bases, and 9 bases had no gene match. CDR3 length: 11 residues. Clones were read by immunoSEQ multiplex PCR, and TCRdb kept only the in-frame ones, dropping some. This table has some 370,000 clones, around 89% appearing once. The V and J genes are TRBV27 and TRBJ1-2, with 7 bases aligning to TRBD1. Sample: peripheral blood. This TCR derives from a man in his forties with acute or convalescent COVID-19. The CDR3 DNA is TGTGCCAGCAGCACCGACAGGGTGAGGACCTTC. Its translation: CASSTDRVRTF.